Presented here are 27 T cell receptor beta chains from one specimen sequenced in a study of early T cells in non-severe SARS-CoV-2 infection. TCRdb re-called the 5' RACE reads with MiXCR, one entry per CDR3 protein. This table has under 40,000 distinct CDR3 sequences, roughly 5.7% appearing once. The sequenced sample was whole blood. Every receptor here comes from an adult who was a healthcare worker with PCR-confirmed SARS-CoV-2 infection or an uninfected control (not recorded which).

This rearrangement joins TRBV11-2 to TRBJ2-5; D not certain. Germline CDR1 is SGHAT and CDR2 is FQNNGV. The CDR3 contains 13 residues. Trimming took 5 bases from V and 4 from J, leaving 11 bases between them. This chain's CDR3 is CASSPFFGETQYF. In nucleotides, the CDR3 is TGTGCCAGCAGCCCCTTTTTCGGAGAGACCCAGTACTTC.

This clonotype appeared many times. The V call is TRBV28, the J call TRBJ1-2; 7 bases map to TRBD1. The CDR3 contains 15 residues. The germline V gene has CDR1 MDHEN and CDR2 SYDVKM. V lost 9 bases, J lost 4 bases, and 14 bases stayed unmatched. As DNA, the CDR3 is TGTGCCAGTCGGGAGGAGGGGGCAGGATTCTATGGCTACACCTTC. It specifies CASREEGAGFYGYTF.

A few counts support this clonotype. The CDR3 loop is CASRPRFESNGYTF. The DNA for the CDR3 is TGTGCCAGCAGACCTCGGTTTGAGAGCAATGGCTACACCTTC. The chain uses TRBV6-1 and TRBJ1-2; no clear D gene. The germline V gene has CDR1 MNHNS and CDR2 SASEGT. The V end was cut by 6 bases, the J end by 6 bases, with 17 bases between. This CDR3 spans 14 amino acids.

This clonotype occurred many times. The chain combines TRBV28 with TRBJ2-5; TRBD2 matches at 7 bases. After removal of 3 bases from V and 4 bases from J, the junction contained 14 bases not matched to a gene. The germline CDR1 and CDR2 sequences are MDHEN and SYDVKM. This CDR3 comprises 17 residues. CDR3 region: CASSLNVAGEDGETQYF. The CDR3 bases are TGTGCCAGCAGTTTGAACGTTGCGGGGGAGGATGGAGAGACCCAGTACTTC. The complete variable domain, with remaining parts taken from reference TRBV28 and TRBJ2-5, reads DVKVTQSSRYLVKRTGEKVFLECVQDMDHENMFWYRQDPGLGLRLIYFSYDVKMKEKGDIPEGYSVSREKKERFSLILESASTNQTSMYLCASSLNVAGEDGETQYFGPGTRLLVL.

This clonotype was observed many times. The rearrangement links TRBV20-1 to TRBJ1-5; D might be TRBD1 (6 bases). The V gene's germline CDR1 is DFQATT and CDR2 SNEGSKA (reference sequence). The CDR3 is made up of 12 amino acids. Trimming pared 3 bases from V and 9 bases from J, leaving 12 bases between. The CDR3 nucleotides are TGCAGTGCTAGCAGGGGAGAAAGGCCCCAGCATTTT. Protein product: CSASRGERPQHF.

The chain carries TRBV20-1 and TRBJ2-7; 9 bases fit TRBD2. The CDR3 spans 13 residues. The ends lost 1 base at V and 2 bases at J; junction bases unmatched: 0. Germline loops: CDR1 DFQATT, CDR2 SNEGSKA (reference sequence). DNA of the CDR3: TGCAGTGCTAGAGTAGCGGGGGCCTACGAGCAGTACTTC. Protein sequence: CSARVAGAYEQYF.

This clonotype was seen many times. V is TRBV12-3 or TRBV12-4 and J is TRBJ1-6; D uncertain. Trimming pared 3 bases from V and 7 bases from J, leaving 4 bases between. The length of the CDR3 is 12 residues. This CDR3 is CASSFQNSPLHF. In nucleotides, the CDR3 is TGTGCCAGCAGTTTCCAGAATTCACCCCTCCACTTT.

This clonotype turned up a few times. The V call is TRBV7-3, the J call TRBJ2-2, with D possibly TRBD1 on 6 matching bases. Trimming shortened V by 2 bases and J by 2 bases, and 9 bases separated the two germline ends. Germline loops: CDR1 SGHTA, CDR2 FQGTGA. This CDR3 has 15 amino acids. CDR3 protein: CASSLWTENTGELFF. In DNA form, the CDR3 reads TGTGCCAGCAGCTTATGGACAGAAAACACCGGGGAGCTGTTTTTT.

The table lists this clonotype with many counts. This chain joins TRBV28 and TRBJ2-5; D unclear. The length of the CDR3 is 14 residues. V was shortened by 2 bases and J by 1 base, with 8 bases between the two germline ends. Germline V gives CDR1 MDHEN, CDR2 SYDVKM. CDR3 sequence reads: CASSLSRSQETQYF. CDR3 in DNA: TGTGCCAGCAGTTTAAGCAGGTCCCAAGAGACCCAGTACTTC.

This clonotype was seen many times. The CDR3 loop reads CASREGQGGNSPLHF. CDR3 DNA: TGTGCCAGCAGGGAAGGACAGGGAGGTAATTCACCCCTCCACTTT. This chain connects TRBV12-3 or TRBV12-4 to TRBJ1-6, with TRBD1 identical over 8 bases. Trimming took 6 bases from V and 6 from J; bases not matched to a gene: 7. This CDR3 spans 15 amino acids.

The sample holds a few counts of this clonotype. This rearrangement joins TRBV3-1 to TRBJ2-1; 10 bases map to TRBD2. In germline, CDR1 is LGHDT, CDR2 YNNKEL (reference sequence). With 5 bases clipped from V and 7 bases from J, the junction kept 11 bases outside the gene matches. The CDR3 has 16 residues. The CDR3 here is CASSTDLSGRKNEQFF. The CDR3, as DNA: TGTGCCAGCAGCACCGACCTTAGCGGGAGGAAGAATGAGCAGTTCTTC.

This clonotype appeared a few times. The V call is TRBV20-1, the J call TRBJ2-5; D gene ambiguous. The germline V gene has CDR1 DFQATT and CDR2 SNEGSKA (reference sequence). The CDR3 is 11 amino acids. V was cut by 2 bases and J by 3 bases, with 4 bases left in between. The CDR3 is CSARSEETQYF. The CDR3 nucleotides are TGCAGTGCTAGAAGTGAAGAGACCCAGTACTTC.

The J gene is TRBJ2-3, the V gene TRBV27; unclear D gene. Trimming pared 2 bases from V and 1 base from J, leaving 7 bases between. The length of the CDR3 is 14 residues. Germline V lookup: CDR1 MNHEY, CDR2 SMNVEV (reference sequence). The CDR3 is CASSLGQGTDTQYF. The DNA of the CDR3 is TGTGCCAGCAGTTTAGGGCAGGGCACAGATACGCAGTATTTT.

There are many counts of this clonotype. The chain employs TRBV12-3 or TRBV12-4 and TRBJ1-6; D not resolved. V dropped 7 bases and J dropped 7 bases, with 8 bases sitting between them. CDR3 size: 12 residues. The CDR3 region is CASTRENSPLHF. Here the CDR3 DNA reads TGTGCCAGCACCCGGGAGAATTCACCCCTCCACTTT.

This clonotype appeared many times. V is TRBV12-3 or TRBV12-4 and J is TRBJ1-1; 8 nucleotides agree with TRBD1. The CDR3 length is 15 residues. V lost 5 bases to trimming and J lost 5 bases; unmatched junction nucleotides: 10. The CDR3 here is CASSHRQGRETEAFF. CDR3 nucleotides: TGTGCCAGCAGTCATAGACAGGGGAGAGAAACTGAAGCTTTCTTT.

This clonotype was seen ten or more times. J is TRBJ2-1 and V is TRBV9, with unresolved D. Per germline, CDR1 SGDLS and CDR2 YYNGEE. The CDR3 spans 15 residues. The V end lost 0 bases, the J end lost 6 bases, and 13 bases lay between the germline ends. The CDR3 DNA reads as TGTGCCAGCAGCGTAGGTGGTACCGGAGCCAATGAGCAGTTCTTC. This gives the protein CASSVGGTGANEQFF.

This clonotype has at least ten counts. The chain has TRBV6-1 and TRBJ1-2; tentatively, D is TRBD1 (5 bases). Germline lookup yields CDR1 MNHNS and CDR2 SASEGT. Trimming left V 2 bases short and J 4 bases short, with 11 bases between. This CDR3 is 14 amino acids long. Written as DNA, the CDR3 is TGTGCCAGCAGTGAAACGGGACGTCGCTATGGCTACACCTTC. Translated: CASSETGRRYGYTF.

This clonotype has only a few counts. In DNA form, the CDR3 reads TGTGCCATCACTACAACAGGGGGCTATGGCTACACCTTC. The encoded protein is CAITTTGGYGYTF. The chain links TRBV10-3 to TRBJ1-2; 8 bases are shared with TRBD1. Germline V CDR1 and CDR2: ENHRY, SYGVKD. V lost 7 bases to trimming and J lost 4 bases; unmatched junction nucleotides: 5. CDR3 length: 13 residues.

This clonotype was picked up many times. CDR3 protein: CASSQVYSSYNSPLHF. In DNA, the CDR3 is TGCGCCAGCAGCCAAGTGTACAGCTCCTATAATTCACCCCTCCACTTT. V gene TRBV4-3 combines with J gene TRBJ1-6; D not certain. Germline assignment: CDR1 LGHNA and CDR2 YSLEER. Trimming pared 1 base from V and 0 bases from J, leaving 7 bases between. CDR3 length: 16 residues.

This clonotype came up many times. The chain is built from TRBV20-1 and TRBJ2-5, with D perhaps matching TRBD1 (5 bases). The CDR3 is 13 residues long. Germline CDR1 and CDR2: DFQATT and SNEGSKA (reference sequence). V was cut by 1 base and J by 5 bases, with 11 bases left in between. The CDR3 nucleotides read TGCAGTGCTAGAGTGGGGCCCAAGGAGACCCAGTACTTC. It is translated as CSARVGPKETQYF.

The chain joins TRBV7-9 to TRBJ2-3; D gene ambiguous. The CDR3 is 12 amino acids. Germline V gives CDR1 SEHNR, CDR2 FQNEAQ (reference sequence). Trimming pared 5 bases from V and 3 bases from J, leaving 6 bases between. The CDR3, as DNA: TGTGCCAGCAGCAAAGGAACAGATACGCAGTATTTT. The encoded protein is CASSKGTDTQYF.

This clonotype came up many times. V is TRBV19 and J is TRBJ2-3; tentatively, D is TRBD1 (7 bases). V lost 9 bases and J lost 1, with 23 bases in between. Germline CDR1 is LNHDA and CDR2 is SQIVND (reference sequence). The CDR3 has 17 amino acids. The CDR3 is CASEGAGTPRGTDTQYF. As DNA, the CDR3 is TGTGCCAGCGAGGGGGCGGGGACCCCGCGGGGCACAGATACGCAGTATTTT.

This clonotype has ten or more counts. The chain joins TRBV20-1 to TRBJ2-1, with 13 nucleotides matching TRBD2. This CDR3 has 18 residues. The germline gives CDR1 DFQATT, CDR2 SNEGSKA (reference sequence). Trimming removed 4 bases from V and 6 bases from J; junction bases left unmatched: 15. The CDR3 spells CSATRTGVLAGGGNEQFF. CDR3 coding DNA: TGCAGTGCTACCCGAACAGGGGTACTAGCGGGAGGGGGCAATGAGCAGTTCTTC.

This chain uses TRBV2 with TRBJ2-1; TRBD2 is a possible D gene (6 bases). The V end was cut by 5 bases, the J end by 5 bases, with 13 bases between. Germline V gene data show CDR1 as SNHLY and CDR2 as FYNNEI. This CDR3 is built from 14 residues. DNA for the CDR3: TGTGCCAGCAGTCCGGGACTGGGTAACAATGAGCAGTTCTTC. Translation: CASSPGLGNNEQFF.

The table lists this clonotype with a few counts. V and J are TRBV7-6 and TRBJ2-1; 10 nucleotides match TRBD2. The germline gives CDR1 SGHVS, CDR2 FNYEAQ. CDR3 size: 16 residues. V shed 5 bases and J 1 base; nucleotides not matched to a gene: 5. In DNA form, the CDR3 reads TGTGCCAGCAGCCGACTAGCGGGTGCTTCCTACAATGAGCAGTTCTTC. It encodes CASSRLAGASYNEQFF.

This clonotype was detected only a few times. The chain has TRBV19 and TRBJ2-1, with D hard to call. The V and J ends lost 5 bases and 6 bases respectively, with 17 bases between them. The CDR3 is 15 residues long. The germline V gene has CDR1 LNHDA and CDR2 SQIVND (reference sequence). CDR3 loop: CASSVLSPSGNEQFF. The CDR3 DNA is TGTGCCAGTAGTGTACTATCCCCCTCGGGCAATGAGCAGTTCTTC.

This clonotype came up many times. The rearrangement joins TRBV10-3 to TRBJ2-3; no clear D. Germline CDR1 ENHRY, CDR2 SYGVKD. The CDR3 length is 11 residues. The V gene lost 11 bases and the J gene lost 6 bases, with 12 bases spanning the gap. The chain's CDR3 is CAADDGDTQYF. CDR3 coding DNA: TGTGCCGCTGACGACGGCGATACGCAGTATTTT.